The 27 T cell receptor beta chains presented below share a single source sample, sequenced in a study of tumor-infiltrating lymphocytes in primary liver carcinoma. From 400 to 550 ng total RNA, TCR beta cDNA was generated with a primer in the constant region. Investigators got TCR beta libraries out of three nested multiplex PCR rounds, done with slightly modified ARM-PCR. A C-beta reverse primer and TRBV1-TRBV30 forward primers served in each of the first two PCR rounds, at approximately 10 cycles apiece. TCRdb re-called the multiplex PCR reads with MiXCR, one entry per CDR3 protein. This table has roughly 91,000 distinct CDR3 sequences, roughly 69% appearing once. Bulk tissue was left unsorted, and RNA and DNA were co-extracted from 20-30 mg of it. Sequencing input: liver tumor tissue from sampling region 5. Subset of the sample: tumor region T5, tumor centre. These TCRs come from an older woman with primary liver carcinoma and hepatitis B virus infection.

As for this clonotype: Given the absence of the conserved phenylalanine or tryptophan at the CDR3 end, a read error is likely. This rearrangement joins TRBV11-1 to TRBJ2-1; maybe TRBD2 (5 bases). The germline gives CDR1 SGHAT, CDR2 FQDESV (reference sequence). Trimming removed 6 bases from V and 7 bases from J, with 22 bases in between. The CDR3 has 16 amino acids. The CDR3 spells CASSQPASQPGNEQFL. Here the CDR3 DNA reads TGTGCCAGCAGTCAACCCGCCAGCCAACCGGGGAATGAGCAGTTCCTC.

This clonotype was seen ten or more times. V usage is TRBV6-6 and J usage is TRBJ2-6; D may be TRBD1 (5 bases). V lost 6 bases and J 1 base, leaving 7 bases between the germline ends. The CDR3 covers 14 residues. Per germline, CDR1 MNHNY and CDR2 SVGAGI (reference sequence). CDR3 sequence: CASRQGSGANVLTF. The CDR3 coding sequence is TGTGCCAGCAGGCAGGGTTCTGGGGCCAACGTCCTGACTTTC.

In the case of this clonotype: The conserved closing phenylalanine or tryptophan is absent in this CDR3, likely reflecting a read error. The limits of the CDR3 on the DNA are not certain, so only TCRdb's listed CDR3 is given. This rearrangement joins TRBV12-3 or TRBV12-4 to TRBJ1-1; TRBD1, the table's D call, was not compared with the DNA. The CDR3 length is 13 residues, termini included. The CDR3 reads CASSLAGGAEVFL.

This clonotype was picked up many times. V and J are TRBV28 and TRBJ2-1, with 14 bases lining up with TRBD2. V lost 8 bases to trimming and J lost 7 bases; unmatched junction nucleotides: 7. The CDR3 has 15 amino acids. CDR1 and CDR2 (germline): MDHEN, SYDVKM. The CDR3 region has the DNA TGTGCCAGCTCCGGGACTAGCGGGAGTCGAAATGAGCAGTTCTTC. Its protein is CASSGTSGSRNEQFF.

This clonotype was counted ten times or more. The V and J genes are TRBV7-8 and TRBJ2-1; maybe TRBD1 (6 bases). The germline V gene encodes CDR1 SGHVS and CDR2 FQNEAQ. The CDR3 spans 15 residues. Trimming cost V 1 base and J 4 bases, with 11 bases left between them. The CDR3 protein is CASSLEQGLYNEQFF. The CDR3 coding sequence is TGTGCCAGCAGCTTAGAACAGGGTCTTTACAATGAGCAGTTCTTC.

Only one count was recorded for this clonotype. The V call is TRBV12-3 or TRBV12-4, the J call TRBJ2-3; D gene unclear. The CDR3 is made up of 15 amino acids. CDR3 sequence: CISSLGFLGTDTQYF. The CDR3 DNA reads as TGTATCAGCAGCCTCGGATTCTTAGGCACAGATACGCAGTATTTT.

With respect to this clonotype: The junction and the germline gene differ at one end; a read error may be behind it. CDR3 sequence: CASSDVAGVSTDTQYF. The DNA of the CDR3 is TGTGCCAGCAGTGATGTAGCGGGAGTGTCCACAGATACGCAGTACTTT. V usage is TRBV6-4 and J usage is TRBJ2-3; TRBD2 matches 9 bases. Germline V gene sequence: CDR1 MRHNA, CDR2 SNTAGT. The CDR3 totals 16 residues.

Points on this clonotype: Just one base apart from a much larger clone, this may be a read error. This chain joins TRBV5-4 and TRBJ2-1; 9 bases are shared with TRBD2. V lost 0 bases and J lost 9; bases outside the gene matches: 13. Germline loops: CDR1 SGHNT, CDR2 YYREEE (reference sequence). The CDR3 extends over 17 amino acids. DNA of the CDR3: TGTGCCAGCAGCTTGGGGGCGAGGCGGGAGGGTAACAGTGAGCAGTTCTTC. The encoded protein is CASSLGARREGNSEQFF.

This clonotype was counted at least ten times. This chain joins TRBV5-1 and TRBJ1-4, with 8 bases lining up with TRBD1. With 4 bases clipped from V and 1 base from J, the junction kept 6 bases outside the gene matches. From germline, CDR1 is SGHRS and CDR2 YFSETQ. CDR3 length: 16 residues. CDR3 DNA sequence: TGCGCCAGCAGCGCTGGACAGGGAGGAACTAATGAAAAACTGTTTTTT. Protein product: CASSAGQGGTNEKLFF.

This clonotype was counted ten times or more. This chain joins TRBV6-1 and TRBJ1-2; D might be TRBD1 (5 bases). Trimming removed 2 bases from V and 4 bases from J, with 14 bases in between. CDR1 is MNHNS, CDR2 SASEGT, per germline. The CDR3 covers 15 residues. The CDR3 nucleotides read TGTGCCAGCAGTGAACAGGGAAGAGGGACCTATGGCTACACCTTC. Amino acids: CASSEQGRGTYGYTF.

With respect to this clonotype: A junction end diverges from the germline sequence, so it may reflect a read error. The chain joins TRBV4-2 to TRBJ2-7; 14 bases are shared with TRBD2. CDR1 and CDR2 (germline): LGHNA, YNFKEQ. The CDR3 spans 15 residues. CDR3 amino acids: CASSQGTSGSYDQYF. CDR3 coding DNA: TGTGCCAGTAGCCAAGGGACTAGCGGGAGCTACGATCAGTACTTC.

Notes on this clonotype: One end of the junction does not line up with germline, which may come from a read error. This rearrangement joins TRBV6-9 to TRBJ2-4; D could derive from TRBD1 or TRBD2 (5 bases each). The CDR3 covers 15 residues. Germline loops: CDR1 MNHGY, CDR2 SVAAGI. DNA for the CDR3: TGTGCCAGCAGACTAGTCCGTTTGGGGCTCAACATCCAGTACTTC. Protein: CASRLVRLGLNIQYF.

On this clonotype: The junction differs from germline at one of its ends, possibly a read error. The chain is built from TRBV12-3 or TRBV12-4 and TRBJ2-1; D not resolved. The CDR3 totals 13 residues. The CDR3 region is CASSSGVHNEHFF. CDR3 bases: TGTGCCAGCAGTTCAGGAGTTCACAATGAGCATTTCTTT.

Many counts were recorded for this clonotype. This chain uses TRBV5-6 with TRBJ2-7; 8 nucleotides line up with TRBD1. CDR3 length equals 15 residues. V lost 3 bases to trimming and J lost 3 bases; unmatched junction nucleotides: 8. CDR1 is SGHDT, CDR2 YYEEEE, per germline. Here the CDR3 DNA reads TGTGCCAGCAGCTCACCCGGGACAGGTCGCTACGAGCAGTACTTC. It encodes CASSSPGTGRYEQYF.

A word on this clonotype: This may be a read error, as it is one base from a much larger clone. The rearrangement links TRBV5-6 to TRBJ2-1; TRBD2 agrees at 9 bases. The CDR3 sequence is 17 residues long. CDR1 is SGHDT and CDR2 is YYEEEE in the germline V gene. CDR3 DNA sequence: TGTACCAGCAGCTTGTTCACGGGCCTAGCGGGAAGGAATGAGCAGTTCTTC. Translating it yields CTSSLFTGLAGRNEQFF.

This clonotype has a count of ten or more. The rearrangement links TRBV4-2 to TRBJ1-2; no clear D gene. The CDR3 consists of 14 residues. Germline V gene data show CDR1 as LGHNA and CDR2 as YNFKEQ. Trimming shortened V by 0 bases and J by 6 bases, and 11 bases separated the two germline ends. Here the CDR3 reads CASSQENGWDGYTF. CDR3 in DNA: TGTGCCAGCAGCCAAGAAAACGGGTGGGATGGCTACACCTTC.

The chain couples TRBV20-1 to TRBJ2-7; 9 nucleotides match TRBD2. Germline lookup yields CDR1 DFQATT and CDR2 SNEGSKA (reference sequence). J lost 2 bases, V lost 0 bases, and 17 bases had no gene match. The CDR3 contains 19 residues. CDR3 DNA sequence: TGCAGTGCTAGAGATTGGGGGACTAGCTGGAGCCTCAGAACCTACGAGCAGTACTTC. Protein sequence: CSARDWGTSWSLRTYEQYF.

CDR3 protein: CASKLGGAGGKLFF. The CDR3, as DNA: TGTGCCAGCAAGCTTGGGGGCGCAGGTGGAAAACTGTTTTTT. The J gene is TRBJ1-4, the V gene TRBV6-1; D is perhaps TRBD1 (6 bases). The germline V and J ends were trimmed by 7 bases and 10 bases, with 19 bases remaining between them. The CDR3 extends over 14 amino acids. In germline, CDR1 is MNHNS, CDR2 SASEGT.

Remarks on this clonotype: One end of the junction is discordant with germline, which a read error may explain. The chain combines TRBV6-1 with TRBJ2-1; tentatively, D is TRBD1 (6 bases). CDR3 length equals 15 residues. Germline V CDR1 and CDR2: MNHNS, SASEGT. CDR3 residues: CASSVQGRSCNEQFF. For the CDR3, the DNA is TGTGCCAGCAGTGTACAGGGACGTTCCTGCAATGAGCAGTTCTTC.

About this clonotype: No conserved phenylalanine or tryptophan ends this CDR3, so it is likely a read error. The chain is built from TRBV5-1 and TRBJ2-5, with D perhaps TRBD1 (5 bases). The CDR3 extends over 15 amino acids. Germline V CDR1 and CDR2: SGHRS, YFSETQ. Trimming took 5 bases from V and 2 from J, leaving 16 bases between them. For the CDR3, the DNA is TGCGCCAGCAGTAGGGGAATGGGGCCACAAGAGACCCAGTACTTA. As protein: CASSRGMGPQETQYL.

Comments on this clonotype: An end of the junction does not agree with germline; a read error may underlie this. The CDR3 coding sequence is TGCAGCGGGAGGACAGGACGACCCTACAGTGAGCATTTCTTC. This encodes CSGRTGRPYSEHFF. This chain joins TRBV29-1 and TRBJ2-1, with 7 bases identical to TRBD1. The CDR3 length is 14 residues. Germline CDR1 and CDR2: SQVTM and ANQGSEA.

Points on this clonotype: Germline is not matched at one junction end, which may reflect a read error. The rearrangement links TRBV6-1 to TRBJ2-5, with TRBD2 as a possible D gene (6 bases). The CDR3 contains 19 residues. Germline CDR1 and CDR2: MNHNS and SASEGT. The CDR3 protein is CVSSEVDSRRATGRETQYF. CDR3 nucleotides: TGTGTCAGCAGTGAAGTCGATAGCAGGAGGGCCACGGGTCGCGAGACCCAGTACTTC.

This clonotype came up a few times. A much larger clone lies one base from this, so it may be a read error. The genes are TRBV29-1 and TRBJ2-5; D ambiguous. The V gene's germline CDR1 is SQVTM and CDR2 ANQGSEA. The CDR3 is 13 amino acids. CDR3 sequence (DNA): TGCAACGTCACCCTCGTCCAGGTGGAGACCCAGTACTTC. Amino acids: CNVTLVQVETQYF.

This clonotype was observed once. Here the CDR3 omits its conserved ending phenylalanine or tryptophan, so a read error is the likely source. The chain uses TRBV7-9 and TRBJ1-1; possible D gene TRBD1, 6 bases. Germline-derived CDR1 and CDR2 are SEHNR and FQNEAQ (reference sequence). The CDR3 runs to 13 residues. Trimming pared 5 bases from V and 7 bases from J, leaving 14 bases between. The CDR3 spells CASSLGGHSEAFS. Here the CDR3 DNA reads TGTGCCAGCAGCCTGGGGGGACACAGTGAAGCTTTCTCT.

This clonotype was detected many times. The chain couples TRBV6-5 to TRBJ2-7, with D perhaps TRBD1 (5 bases). Trimming took off 0 bases at V and 3 bases at J, with 12 bases between the two ends. Germline V gives CDR1 MNHEY, CDR2 SVGAGI. CDR3 size: 15 residues. The DNA for the CDR3 is TGTGCCAGCAGTTACTCGAAGGCTAGGGGCTACGAGCAGTACTTC. Amino acid sequence: CASSYSKARGYEQYF.

This clonotype counts as medium-sized (0.01 to 0.1%). The V and J genes are TRBV11-2 and TRBJ2-7, with D unresolved. V lost 0 bases and J lost 12, with 18 bases in between. Germline V gene sequence: CDR1 SGHAT, CDR2 FQNNGV. CDR3 length: 14 residues. CDR3 sequence: CASSLDIVIPDLYF. In DNA form, the CDR3 reads TGTGCCAGCAGCTTAGATATCGTCATCCCCGATCTGTACTTC. The full variable domain, with the rest looked up from reference TRBV11-2 and TRBJ2-7, is EAGVAQSPRYKIIEKRQSVAFWCNPISGHATLYWYQQILGQGPKLLIQFQNNGVVDDSQLPKDRFSAERLKGVDSTLKIQPAKLEDSAVYLCASSLDIVIPDLYFGPGTRLTVT.

This clonotype appeared a few times. Possible read error: a much larger clone is one base away. This CDR3 is CASNPSGDTQYF. The DNA of the CDR3 is TGTGCCAGCAACCCGAGCGGAGATACGCAGTATTTT. The V gene is TRBV7-8, the J gene TRBJ2-3; tentative D call: TRBD2 (5 bases). Germline lookup yields CDR1 SGHVS and CDR2 FQNEAQ. Trimming stripped 7 bases from V and 5 bases from J, with 10 bases between. This CDR3 spans 12 amino acids.